This passage covers 31 T cell receptor beta chains from one sample sequenced in a study of regulatory T cells in long-lasting Graves disease. Arm-PCR with iRepertoire HTBI primers amplified the CDR3 regions for these TCR beta libraries. Each CDR3 protein gets one entry after TCRdb re-called the multiplex PCR reads with MiXCR. This table has some 350,000 distinct CDR3 sequences, under 20% appearing once. Time point denoted: newly diagnosed GD, antithyroid drugs for less than 3 months. Extracted PBMC RNA gave rise to the TCR library. The data were also submitted as part of a second study, on T cells in Graves' hyperthyroidism and ophthalmopathy.

Sample: peripheral blood mononuclear cells (PBMCs), taken at new diagnosis, from a patient treated with antithyroid drugs. These receptors all come from a woman aged 18-29 years with Graves disease.

V and J are TRBV19 and TRBJ2-4, with TRBD2 matching over 12 bases. This CDR3 has 18 residues. The V and J ends lost 2 bases and 3 bases, in that order; junction bases with no gene match: 8. CDR1 is LNHDA and CDR2 is SQIVND in the germline V gene (reference sequence). CDR3 region: CASSISGLAGGLKNIQYF. The DNA for the CDR3 is TGTGCCAGTAGTATAAGTGGGCTAGCGGGAGGGCTCAAAAACATTCAGTACTTC.

This clonotype was seen ten or more times. V and J are TRBV20-1 and TRBJ2-1; 13 nucleotides line up with TRBD2. Germline trimming cut 3 bases from V and 6 bases from J; bases unmatched to any gene: 5. This CDR3 region has 15 residues. The germline gives CDR1 DFQATT, CDR2 SNEGSKA (reference sequence). The CDR3 loop is CSARGTSGGANEQFF. The CDR3 nucleotides are TGCAGTGCTAGGGGAACTAGCGGGGGGGCCAATGAGCAGTTCTTC.

This clonotype came up many times. The chain couples TRBV5-1 to TRBJ1-1, with TRBD1 matching over 10 bases. The CDR3 sequence is 15 residues long. Germline V gene data show CDR1 as SGHRS and CDR2 as YFSETQ. Unmatched junction bases numbered 9, after V lost 6 bases and J lost 4 bases. CDR3 sequence reads: CASTTGTGEFTEAFF. The CDR3 nucleotides read TGCGCCAGCACCACTGGGACAGGGGAGTTCACTGAAGCTTTCTTT.

This clonotype has at least ten counts. The V call is TRBV28, the J call TRBJ1-2; possible D gene TRBD1, 5 bases. Germline V gene lookup returns CDR1 MDHEN and CDR2 SYDVKM. There are 14 residues in the CDR3. V shed 4 bases and J shed 4 bases, with 13 bases lying between them. The CDR3 sequence is CASSSSLGTYGYTF. CDR3 DNA sequence: TGTGCCAGCAGTTCCTCTTTGGGGACCTATGGCTACACCTTC.

This clonotype was seen once. This sequence joins TRBV13 and TRBJ2-7; 9 nucleotides agree with TRBD1. Germline V gives CDR1 PRHDT, CDR2 FYEKMQ (reference sequence). The CDR3 runs to 15 residues. V trimming: 5 bases; J trimming: 5 bases; junction bases outside the gene matches: 10. The CDR3 region is CASSQTGTGLDEQYF. In nucleotides, the CDR3 is TGTGCCAGCAGCCAAACCGGGACAGGGCTCGACGAGCAGTACTTC.

This clonotype occurred many times. The chain carries TRBV28 and TRBJ2-5; 10 bases align to TRBD1. The CDR3 runs to 14 residues. Germline V gene lookup returns CDR1 MDHEN and CDR2 SYDVKM. V was clipped by 5 bases and J by 5 bases; unmatched bases: 5. CDR3 residues: CASSQGQGRETQYF. In nucleotides, the CDR3 is TGTGCCAGCAGTCAGGGACAGGGGAGGGAGACCCAGTACTTC.

This clonotype came up many times. The rearrangement links TRBV12-3 or TRBV12-4 to TRBJ1-1, with D uncertain. V shed 5 bases and J shed 4 bases, with 11 bases lying between them. The CDR3 has 13 amino acids. CDR3 region: CASSPGRGTEAFF. The CDR3 DNA sequence: TGTGCCAGCAGTCCCGGACGAGGCACTGAAGCTTTCTTT.

This clonotype showed up many times. This chain links TRBV28 with TRBJ2-7, with 7 bases identical to TRBD1. This CDR3 contains 13 residues. V lost 6 bases and J lost 3; bases outside the gene matches: 5. CDR1 and CDR2 (germline): MDHEN, SYDVKM. The CDR3 sequence is CASSDRAFYEQYF. DNA for the CDR3: TGTGCCAGCAGCGACAGGGCCTTCTACGAGCAGTACTTC.

This clonotype has ten or more counts. A junction end diverges from the germline sequence, so it may reflect a read error. This chain links TRBV28 with TRBJ2-1, with a tentative D call TRBD1 (5 bases). CDR1 and CDR2 from the germline V gene are MDHEN and SYDVKM. CDR3 length: 11 residues. CDR3 nucleotide sequence: TGTGCCAGCAGTTTGGGTCAGGGTCTGGTCTTC. Translating gives CASSLGQGLVF. The whole variable domain, remainder taken from reference TRBV28 and TRBJ2-1, is DVKVTQSSRYLVKRTGEKVFLECVQDMDHENMFWYRQDPGLGLRLIYFSYDVKMKEKGDIPEGYSVSREKKERFSLILESASTNQTSMYLCASSLGQGLVFGPGTRLTVL.

The CDR3 protein is CASSPGLRSYGYTF. CDR3 bases: TGTGCCAGCAGCCCGGGACTGAGGTCCTATGGCTACACCTTC. This chain uses TRBV12-3 or TRBV12-4 with TRBJ1-2; the D gene is possibly TRBD1 (5 bases). The V end was cut by 6 bases, the J end by 4 bases, with 15 bases between. The CDR3 is 14 residues long.

The CDR3 nucleotides read TGTGCCAGCTCACCAGGGGGACAGCAAGGAAACACCATATATTTT. This encodes CASSPGGQQGNTIYF. This chain connects TRBV18 to TRBJ1-3; 7 bases are a match to TRBD1. Per the germline V gene, CDR1 is KGHSH and CDR2 is LQKENI. V was clipped by 2 bases and J by 4 bases; unmatched bases: 5. CDR3 length: 15 amino acids.

A word on this clonotype: This may come from a read error, since a much larger clone is one base off. The chain couples TRBV28 to TRBJ2-5, with 11 bases matching TRBD2. Germline trimming cut 4 bases from V and 2 bases from J; bases unmatched to any gene: 3. CDR3 length: 15 residues. Germline CDR1 and CDR2: MDHEN and SYDVKM. CDR3 nucleotides: TGTGCCAGCAGTTGGGGACTAGCGGAACAAGAGACCCAGTACTTC. The encoded protein is CASSWGLAEQETQYF.

This clonotype was seen only a few times. The gene calls are TRBV6-1 and TRBJ2-6; 12 nucleotides agree with TRBD1. V gave up 6 bases and J gave up 3 bases; unmatched junction bases: 6. The V gene's germline CDR1 is MNHNS and CDR2 SASEGT. The CDR3 totals 17 residues. CDR3 protein: CASSLGQGAVGANVLTF. The CDR3 DNA is TGTGCCAGCAGCCTGGGACAGGGGGCTGTTGGGGCCAACGTCCTGACTTTC.

This rearrangement joins TRBV7-9 to TRBJ1-2; maybe TRBD1 (5 bases). V gave up 4 bases and J gave up 4 bases, with 13 bases separating them. CDR1 and CDR2 (germline): SEHNR, FQNEAQ (reference sequence). The CDR3 is made up of 14 amino acids. Here the CDR3 DNA reads TGTGCCAGCAGCTCGCCGGGACGCGGCTATGGCTACACCTTC. Protein sequence: CASSSPGRGYGYTF.

This clonotype was seen many times. The chain carries TRBV27 and TRBJ2-1, with 9 positions matching TRBD2. Looked up from germline, CDR1 is MNHEY and CDR2 is SMNVEV (reference sequence). The CDR3 consists of 17 residues. V gave up 5 bases and J gave up 5 bases; unmatched junction bases: 13. The CDR3 here is CASSPIAGVYEHNEQFF. DNA for the CDR3: TGTGCCAGCAGTCCCATAGCGGGAGTCTACGAGCACAATGAGCAGTTCTTC.

This clonotype came up many times. The genes are TRBV7-2 and TRBJ1-5; TRBD1 matches at 9 bases. The V and J ends lost 5 bases and 7 bases, in that order; junction bases with no gene match: 6. This CDR3 is 14 amino acids long. CDR1 and CDR2 from the germline V gene are SGHTA and FQGNSA. CDR3 residues: CASSIRQGDQPQHF. DNA for the CDR3: TGTGCCAGCAGCATAAGACAGGGGGACCAGCCCCAGCATTTT.

Points on this clonotype: At one end the junction does not follow the germline gene, possibly because of a read error. This chain connects TRBV7-2 to TRBJ2-7; 10 bases match TRBD2. CDR1 is SGHTA, CDR2 FQGNSA, per germline. This CDR3 has 14 residues. CDR3 DNA: TGTGCCAGCAGCTCGGGACTAGCGACCTACGAGCATTACTTC. Protein sequence: CASSSGLATYEHYF.

V is TRBV11-2 and J is TRBJ1-6; tentatively, D is TRBD1 (6 bases). Deletions cut 5 bases from V and 7 bases from J, with 9 bases between. The CDR3 consists of 13 residues. CDR1 and CDR2 (germline): SGHAT, FQNNGV. The CDR3 reads CASSPDRNSPLHF. The CDR3 DNA reads TGTGCCAGCAGCCCGGACAGAAATTCACCCCTCCACTTT.

The chain links TRBV28 to TRBJ2-1; D may be TRBD1 (6 bases). Trimming left V 6 bases short and J 3 bases short, with 18 bases between. The CDR3 runs to 16 residues. Germline assignment: CDR1 MDHEN and CDR2 SYDVKM. CDR3 protein: CASRSRRTGNYNEQFF. CDR3 coding DNA: TGTGCCAGCAGATCACGCAGAACAGGGAACTACAATGAGCAGTTCTTC.

Concerning this clonotype: A far larger clone is off by one base, so a read error is likely. The rearrangement uses TRBV12-3 or TRBV12-4 and TRBJ2-1, with D perhaps being TRBD1 or TRBD2 (6 bases each). This CDR3 region has 17 residues. Trimming stripped 3 bases from V and 5 bases from J, with 20 bases between. DNA for the CDR3: TGTGCCAGCAGTTTGGGGGCAGGGCGGGGTGGTAACAATGAGCAGTTCTTC. It encodes CASSLGAGRGGNNEQFF.

The chain is built from TRBV9 and TRBJ2-1, with 11 bases matching TRBD2. The germline CDR1 and CDR2 sequences are SGDLS and YYNGEE. The V and J ends lost 4 bases and 5 bases, in that order; junction bases with no gene match: 5. The CDR3 extends over 15 amino acids. In nucleotides, the CDR3 is TGTGCCAGCAGCCCCCTAGCGGGAGGAGACAATGAGCAGTTCTTC. It is translated as CASSPLAGGDNEQFF.

In this sample, this clonotype turned up many times. CDR3 DNA sequence: TGCGCCAGCAGTGAAAGGGCCGGACAGGGCATGTGGGCCACCGGGGAGCTGTTTTTT. Translation: CASSERAGQGMWATGELFF. V usage is TRBV10-1 and J usage is TRBJ2-2, with 8 bases that match TRBD1. CDR3 length equals 19 residues. J gave up 4 bases and V 3 bases, and 16 bases lay outside the gene matches. CDR1 WNHNN and CDR2 SYGVQD come from the germline V gene (reference sequence).

The V call is TRBV7-2, the J call TRBJ2-7; D may match TRBD1 or TRBD2 (5 bases each). CDR3 length: 14 amino acids. CDR1 is SGHTA, CDR2 FQGNSA, per germline. The V and J ends lost 5 bases and 2 bases respectively, with 13 bases between them. CDR3 sequence reads: CASSRDGAAYEQYF. In DNA form, the CDR3 reads TGTGCCAGCAGCCGGGACGGAGCAGCCTACGAGCAGTACTTC.

This clonotype was picked up a small number of times. The CDR3 region is CASSYPRNSPLHF. DNA of the CDR3: TGTGCCAGCAGTTACCCTCGTAATTCACCCCTCCACTTT. The chain carries TRBV6-2 or TRBV6-3 and TRBJ1-6; no clear D. The V and J ends lost 2 bases and 6 bases respectively, with 5 bases between them. CDR3 length equals 13 residues. Per the germline V gene, CDR1 is MNHEY and CDR2 is SVGEGT.

This clonotype came up once. This chain connects TRBV7-2 to TRBJ2-3; 11 bases map to TRBD1. J gave up 5 bases and V 2 bases, and 6 bases lay outside the gene matches. Germline V gene lookup returns CDR1 SGHTA and CDR2 FQGNSA. This CDR3 has 16 residues. CDR3 loop: CASSLMGGQGEDTQYF. The CDR3 coding sequence is TGTGCCAGCAGCTTAATGGGGGGACAGGGGGAAGATACGCAGTATTTT.

This clonotype occurred a few times. One end of the junction is discordant with germline, which a read error may explain. V is TRBV20-1 and J is TRBJ2-2, with D tentatively TRBD1 (5 bases). The CDR3 spans 15 residues. Per germline, CDR1 DFQATT and CDR2 SNEGSKA (reference sequence). The chain's CDR3 is CSARVGAGNSGELFF. The CDR3 DNA reads as TGCAGTGCTAGGGTAGGGGCAGGGAACTCCGGGGAGCTGTTTTTT.

This clonotype appeared many times. The chain uses TRBV6-1 and TRBJ2-2, with 8 bases identical to TRBD1. The CDR3 consists of 14 residues. CDR1 and CDR2 (germline): MNHNS, SASEGT. V trimming: 6 bases; J trimming: 1 base; junction bases outside the gene matches: 1. The CDR3 nucleotides read TGTGCCAGCAGGGGGACAGGGAACACCGGGGAGCTGTTTTTT. The encoded protein is CASRGTGNTGELFF.

Comment on this clonotype: Just one base apart from a much larger clone, this may be a read error. This CDR3 is missing its conserved last phenylalanine or tryptophan, likely due to a read error. V is TRBV6-2 or TRBV6-3 and J is TRBJ1-1; the match to TRBD1 covers 8 bases. The trim removed 5 bases at V and 3 bases at J, leaving 2 bases unmatched. The length of the CDR3 is 13 residues. Germline CDR1 and CDR2: MNHEY and SVGEGT. The CDR3 loop is CASSKTGDTEAFL. CDR3 coding DNA: TGTGCCAGCAGTAAGACAGGGGACACTGAAGCTTTCCTT.

This clonotype appeared a few times. V is TRBV11-2 and J is TRBJ1-2; D unresolved. The CDR3 has 13 amino acids. Trimming removed 5 bases at V and 8 bases at J, with 15 bases between. CDR1 is SGHAT, CDR2 FQNNGV, per germline. The CDR3 protein is CASSLGLAEGYTF. The CDR3 DNA sequence: TGTGCCAGCAGCCTCGGACTGGCGGAGGGCTACACCTTC. The complete variable domain, with remaining parts taken from reference TRBV11-2 and TRBJ1-2, reads EAGVAQSPRYKIIEKRQSVAFWCNPISGHATLYWYQQILGQGPKLLIQFQNNGVVDDSQLPKDRFSAERLKGVDSTLKIQPAKLEDSAVYLCASSLGLAEGYTFGSGTRLTVV.

The J gene is TRBJ1-4, the V gene TRBV4-1; D perhaps matches TRBD1 (5 bases). This CDR3 contains 17 residues. In germline, CDR1 is MGHRA, CDR2 YSYEKL. V dropped 4 bases and J dropped 3 bases, with 18 bases sitting between them. CDR3 protein: CASSRQMGTGSNEKLFF. Written as DNA, the CDR3 is TGCGCCAGCAGCCGACAAATGGGGACGGGGTCTAATGAAAAACTGTTTTTT.

In its sample, this clonotype was seen many times. The CDR3 region has the DNA TGTGCCAGCAGTTCCCCCTCTGGGACAACGACATACGAGCAGTACTTC. Protein sequence: CASSSPSGTTTYEQYF. The V and J genes are TRBV28 and TRBJ2-7; perhaps TRBD1 as D (6 bases). Germline assignment: CDR1 MDHEN and CDR2 SYDVKM. The V and J ends lost 4 bases and 4 bases respectively, with 20 bases between them. The CDR3 consists of 16 residues.